This TCR beta chain is drawn from a study of shared clonotypes between healthy human individuals. The germline V gene encodes CDR1 LNHDA and CDR2 SQIVND (reference sequence). The V end was cut by 7 bases, the J end by 0 bases, with 10 bases between. There are 15 residues in the CDR3. Assay used: immunoSEQ multiplex PCR; TCRdb lists only in-frame clones, some missing. The sample comprises around 330,000 clones, roughly 70% of which are singletons, and approximately 10% rests with the top ten. This receptor was taken from a man aged 30-40 years in good health. The chain carries TRBV19 and TRBJ2-6, with no clear D. The sequencing sample was made of memory CD4+ T cells sorted from blood. Documented subset: CD45RA-negative fraction. CDR3 DNA: TGTGCCAGTAAGGACGACCCCTCTGGGGCCAACGTCCTGACTTTC. This translates into CASKDDPSGANVLTF.